This T cell receptor (beta chain) derives from a study of memory CD4+ T cells and cytomegalovirus serostatus. Whole-study results and caveats: The CMV-associated TCR signature appears largely within the CD4+ memory repertoire.

In the authors' methods: Out-of-frame sequences were removed, leaving 2,000,000 or so distinct TCRbeta sequences. The assay was immunoSEQ multiplex PCR, and TCRdb's table has in-frame clones only and misses some. The V and J calls and clone size were taken over from that table, and D and trimming were inferred from the DNA. The sample consists of some 60,000 clones, around 79% of them appearing once. For this clone: The antigen is not known.

Single viable CD3+CD4+CD8-CD45RO+ cells were sorted as the memory CD4+ T cells. V lost 2 bases and J 1 base, leaving 14 bases between the germline ends. CDR3 length equals 16 residues. The germline V gene has CDR1 GTSNPN and CDR2 SVGIG (reference sequence). The J gene is TRBJ2-2, the V gene TRBV30, with D perhaps TRBD1 (6 bases). This TCR came from an adult in good health and CMV-seropositive. Source material: memory CD4+ T cells from blood. This CDR3 reads CAWSRGIGENTGELFF. CDR3 DNA sequence: TGTGCCTGGAGTAGGGGGATCGGGGAGAACACCGGGGAGCTGTTTTTT.